Listed here is a single T cell receptor (beta chain). The data derive from a study of T cell responses to AZD1222 COVID-19 vaccine. Study details: Pooling of second doses given at about 4 or about 12 weeks was done.

Repertoires were generated with immunoSEQ multiplex PCR, while TCRdb's copy carries only in-frame clones and drops some. The sample yields more than 30,000 clones, approximately 91% seen once. Trimming pared 0 bases from V and 2 bases from J, leaving 12 bases between. The CDR3 totals 15 residues. CDR1 SGHRS and CDR2 YFSETQ come from the germline V gene. This sequence joins TRBV5-1 and TRBJ2-7; a weak D match, TRBD2 (5 bases). The sample consisted of peripheral blood, taken on day 0 of AZD1222 vaccination. This clonotype originated in an adult in good health. The CDR3 region is CASSLEGGQTYEQYF. The CDR3 DNA sequence: TGCGCCAGCAGCTTGGAAGGAGGCCAGACCTACGAGCAGTACTTC.